This entry features one T cell receptor (beta chain) sequence. Its antigen remains unidentified. Read data end 3 residues before the CDR3 end; the end is taken from the germline J gene. The data stem from a study of T cells in women clearing cervical HPV infection. The CDR3 is 15 amino acids. Germline values: CDR1 SEHNR, CDR2 FQNEAQ (reference sequence). V shed 0 bases, J shed 4 bases, and the junction held 3 bases outside the gene matches. Whole-study findings and limits: CIN3+ cases had significantly higher TCR richness than controls; evenness did not differ.

Sequencing was performed with immunoSEQ multiplex PCR; in TCRdb, only in-frame clones are kept and a portion is missing. The ten most abundant clones cover roughly 1.5% of a sample with 30,000 to 40,000 clones. This TCR derives from a woman aged 18-70 years with a cervical HPV16 infection that either progressed to CIN3+ or cleared (not recorded which). The sequenced sample consisted of blood buffy coat. The V gene is TRBV7-9, the J gene TRBJ2-5; TRBD1 agrees at 9 bases. CDR3 sequence reads: CASSLAGTGRETQYF. The CDR3 DNA, read in part, is TGTGCCAGCAGCTTAGCGGGGACAGGGAGAGAGACC.